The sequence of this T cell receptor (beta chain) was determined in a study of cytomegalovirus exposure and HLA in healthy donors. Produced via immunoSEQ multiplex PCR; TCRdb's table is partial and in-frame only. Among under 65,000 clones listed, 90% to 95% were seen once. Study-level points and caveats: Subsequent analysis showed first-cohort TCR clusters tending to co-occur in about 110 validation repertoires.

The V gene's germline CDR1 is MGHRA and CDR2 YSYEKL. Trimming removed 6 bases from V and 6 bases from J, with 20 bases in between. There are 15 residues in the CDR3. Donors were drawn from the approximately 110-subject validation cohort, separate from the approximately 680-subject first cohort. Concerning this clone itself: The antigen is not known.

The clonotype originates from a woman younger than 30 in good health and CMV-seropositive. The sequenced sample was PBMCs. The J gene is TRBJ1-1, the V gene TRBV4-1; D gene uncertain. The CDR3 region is CASSPITELIPEAFF. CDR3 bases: TGCGCCAGCAGTCCGATAACCGAGCTAATCCCTGAAGCTTTCTTT.